This section outlines one T cell receptor beta chain sequence together with its context. Antigen: not known. Clones were read by immunoSEQ multiplex PCR, and TCRdb kept only the in-frame ones, dropping some. This table holds tens of thousands of clones, about 90% found once. These data originate in a study of human versus mouse CDR3 diversity and MHC coevolution. Study-wide results and limits: Compared with mice, human CDR3s carried more deletions and insertions on average.

Naive CD4 T cells, CD45RO-negative and CD62L-positive, were flow-sorted from PBMCs. The receptor was derived from a person aged 25 to 69 in good health. The sample consisted of naive CD4+ T cells from blood. Subset denoted: CD45RO-negative CD62L-positive naive CD4 T cells.

The CDR3 DNA reads TGTGCCAGCAGCTTTTTCCTAGCGGGGGGGCCGGGCACAGATACGCAGTATTTT. Protein product: CASSFFLAGGPGTDTQYF. This chain links TRBV5-4 with TRBJ2-3; 12 nucleotides align to TRBD2. The V and J ends lost 2 bases and 1 base, in that order; junction bases with no gene match: 8. The CDR3 runs 18 residues. Germline V lookup: CDR1 SGHNT, CDR2 YYREEE (reference sequence).